These T cell receptor beta chains were read from a single sample in a study of spatial heterogeneity in lung cancer. TCRdb re-called the 5' RACE reads through MiXCR, storing one row per CDR3 protein. The sample includes fewer than 30,000 distinct CDR3 sequences, about a tenth of them seen just once. The sample consisted of PBMCs, taken at follow-up. These receptors originate from a male donor with early-stage non-small cell lung cancer. The CDR3 runs from the conserved cysteine through the conserved F or W. D genes are given only for firm matches. Size values are once, few and many counts, or a class for expanded clones, and some rows have none.

D gene: NA
J gene: TRBJ1-5
V gene: TRBV4-3
clone size: NA
CDR3 protein: CASSQDPQAGQPQHF
CDR3 DNA: TGCGCCAGCAGCCAAGATCCTCAGGCGGGTCAGCCCCAGCATTTT

D gene: NA
J gene: TRBJ2-7
V gene: TRBV12-3/TRBV12-4
clone size: many
CDR3 protein: CASSLSGQEQYF
CDR3 DNA: TGTGCCAGCAGTTTATCCGGGCAGGAGCAGTACTTC

D gene: TRBD2
J gene: TRBJ2-7
V gene: TRBV12-3/TRBV12-4
clone size: many
CDR3 protein: CASRAPLAGGSYEQYF
CDR3 DNA: TGTGCCAGCAGGGCTCCCTTAGCGGGGGGTTCCTACGAGCAGTACTTC

D gene: NA
J gene: TRBJ1-5
V gene: TRBV12-3/TRBV12-4
clone size: many
CDR3 protein: CASSFSAGAGVNQPQHF
CDR3 DNA: TGTGCCAGCAGTTTCTCCGCCGGGGCAGGGGTTAATCAGCCCCAGCATTTT

D gene: TRBD1
J gene: TRBJ1-6
V gene: TRBV29-1
clone size: many
CDR3 protein: CSVECVLGTGKDSPLHF
CDR3 DNA: TGCAGCGTTGAGTGTGTTCTAGGGACAGGAAAGGATTCACCCCTCCACTTT

D gene: NA
J gene: TRBJ1-2
V gene: TRBV4-3
clone size: many
CDR3 protein: CASSQQTASYGYTF
CDR3 DNA: TGCGCCAGCAGCCAGCAGACGGCGTCCTATGGCTACACCTTC

D gene: NA
J gene: TRBJ2-2
V gene: TRBV7-8
clone size: many
CDR3 protein: CASSLERHRTGELFF
CDR3 DNA: TGTGCCAGCAGCTTAGAGAGGCATCGCACCGGGGAGCTGTTTTTT

D gene: NA
J gene: TRBJ1-5
V gene: TRBV20-1
clone size: many
CDR3 protein: CSANRGAAGNQPQHF
CDR3 DNA: TGCAGTGCCAACCGTGGAGCTGCCGGCAATCAGCCCCAGCATTTT

D gene: NA
J gene: TRBJ2-1
V gene: TRBV7-8
clone size: many
CDR3 protein: CASSLSGMYNEQFF
CDR3 DNA: TGTGCCAGCAGCTTGTCGGGGATGTACAATGAGCAGTTCTTC

D gene: TRBD2
J gene: TRBJ2-1
V gene: TRBV14
clone size: many
CDR3 protein: CASSQGGGGRYNEQFF
CDR3 DNA: TGTGCCAGCAGCCAAGGCGGCGGGGGGAGATACAATGAGCAGTTCTTC

D gene: NA
J gene: TRBJ2-2
V gene: TRBV19
clone size: many
CDR3 protein: CASTGRGEPTGELFF
CDR3 DNA: TGTGCCAGTACTGGCAGGGGGGAGCCTACCGGGGAGCTGTTTTTT

D gene: NA
J gene: TRBJ1-4
V gene: TRBV4-1
clone size: many
CDR3 protein: CASSQDTGSSEKLFF
CDR3 DNA: TGCGCCAGCAGCCAAGATACCGGATCTAGTGAAAAACTGTTTTTT

D gene: NA
J gene: TRBJ1-6
V gene: TRBV28
clone size: many
CDR3 protein: CASSLFGTGRSPLHF
CDR3 DNA: TGTGCCAGCAGTTTATTTGGGACTGGTCGATCACCCCTCCACTTT

D gene: NA
J gene: TRBJ2-3
V gene: TRBV29-1
clone size: many
CDR3 protein: CSVVLESDTQYF
CDR3 DNA: TGCAGCGTTGTTTTGGAATCGGATACGCAGTATTTT

D gene: NA
J gene: TRBJ1-2
V gene: TRBV29-1
clone size: few
CDR3 protein: CSVEELGGNYGYTF
CDR3 DNA: TGCAGCGTTGAAGAACTCGGGGGAAACTATGGCTACACCTTC

D gene: NA
J gene: TRBJ2-6
V gene: TRBV11-2
clone size: few
CDR3 protein: CASSPLWGANVLTF
CDR3 DNA: TGTGCCAGCAGCCCTCTGTGGGGGGCCAACGTCCTGACTTTC

D gene: NA
J gene: TRBJ1-1
V gene: TRBV5-8
clone size: many
CDR3 protein: CASSLEGRDTEAFF
CDR3 DNA: TGTGCCAGCAGCTTGGAGGGCCGGGACACTGAAGCTTTCTTT